This is a list of T cell receptor beta chains from one sample in a study of cytomegalovirus exposure and HLA in healthy donors. TCRdb keeps only in-frame clones here, not all; method: immunoSEQ multiplex PCR. The repertoire holds 250,000 to 400,000 clones, around 90% seen once, with over 0.9% in the top ten. The source material was PBMCs. These receptors all stem from a man aged 25 to 45 in good health and CMV-seronegative. Both conserved end residues are part of each CDR3. The order of the fields is J gene, clone size, V gene, D gene, CDR3 DNA, CDR3 protein. The D gene is left open where the match is weak. Expanded clones get a size class; other rows say once, few or many, or leave the size out.

TRBJ2-7 | . | TRBV19 | . | TGTGCCAGTCAGAAGTTCCGGGGGTCCTACGAGCAGTACTTC | CASQKFRGSYEQYF
TRBJ1-1 | . | TRBV29-1 | . | TGCAGCGTTGAAGTATCTCAGTACACTGAAGCTTTCTTT | CSVEVSQYTEAFF
TRBJ1-4 | . | TRBV18 | . | TGTGCCAGCTCACCACCGAACAGCTATGCAACTAATGAAAAACTGTTTTTT | CASSPPNSYATNEKLFF
TRBJ1-2 | once | TRBV2 | . | TGTGCCAGCAGTGTGGAGACTGGTCCGGCCTATGGCTACACCTTC | CASSVETGPAYGYTF
TRBJ2-7 | few | TRBV4-1 | . | TGCGCCAGCAGCCAAGATTACGGCGGGGTGACCTACGAGCAGTACTTC | CASSQDYGGVTYEQYF
TRBJ2-7 | . | TRBV27 | TRBD2 | TGTGCCACCCGTGGACTAGCGGGGTCCTACGAGCAGTACTTC | CATRGLAGSYEQYF
TRBJ1-2 | few | TRBV9 | TRBD1 | TGTGCCAGCAGCGTAGAGGGACAGGGGGTTAACTATGGCTACACCTTC | CASSVEGQGVNYGYTF
TRBJ1-2 | . | TRBV12-2 | . | TGTGCAAGTCGCTTAGCGCCGCGGGACAGGGTAAGCTATGGCTACACCTTC | CASRLAPRDRVSYGYTF
TRBJ1-4 | . | TRBV18 | . | TGTGCCAGCTCACCCCTCCACGGGGGGGGTGAAAAACTGTTTTTT | CASSPLHGGGEKLFF
TRBJ1-3 | . | TRBV9 | TRBD1 | TGTGCCAGCAGCGTAGACCGTGGACAGGGGGCGCGGGGAAACACCATATATTTT | CASSVDRGQGARGNTIYF
TRBJ1-2 | . | TRBV25-1 | TRBD1 | TGTGCCAGCAGTGGGGACAGGGGACGCTATGGCTACACCTTC | CASSGDRGRYGYTF
TRBJ2-1 | . | TRBV18 | TRBD2 | TGTGCCAGCTCACCTGCTGGGACTAGCGGTTCCCGGGAGCAGTTCTTC | CASSPAGTSGSREQFF
TRBJ1-2 | once | TRBV7-2 | . | TGTGCCAGCAGCCAACAGGGAATGAACTATGGCTACACCTTC | CASSQQGMNYGYTF
TRBJ1-5 | . | TRBV19 | TRBD1 | TGTGCCAGTAGTAAGGGACAGGGAAGCAATCAGCCCCAGCATTTT | CASSKGQGSNQPQHF
TRBJ1-2 | . | TRBV13 | TRBD1 | TGTGCCAGCAGCTCCGACAGGGCCCGCTACACCTTC | CASSSDRARYTF
TRBJ2-2 | . | TRBV2 | TRBD2 | TGTGCCAGCAGCTGGACTAGCGGGGTGACGAACACCGGGGAGCTGTTTTTT | CASSWTSGVTNTGELFF
TRBJ1-1 | . | TRBV5-1 | . | TGCGCCAGCAGCTTGGTGGAGGGACTTAACACTGAAGCTTTCTTT | CASSLVEGLNTEAFF
TRBJ2-2 | . | TRBV18 | . | TGTGCCAGCTCACCACTAGTGGGCAACACCGGGGAGCTGTTTTTT | CASSPLVGNTGELFF
TRBJ1-1 | . | TRBV11-2 | . | TGTGCCAGCAGCCGGACACCCATGAACACTGAAGCTTTCTTT | CASSRTPMNTEAFF
TRBJ1-6 | . | TRBV30 | . | TGTGCCTGGAATGGGGAGGGAGGTTCACCCCTCCACTTT | CAWNGEGGSPLHF
TRBJ2-5 | . | TRBV6-5 | . | TGTGCCAGCAGTTTAGGGAACAGGAAAGAGACCCAGTACTTC | CASSLGNRKETQYF
TRBJ1-1 | once | TRBV6-5 | TRBD1 | TGTGCCAGCAGAGAGACAGGGCCGAACACTGAAGCTTTCTTT | CASRETGPNTEAFF
TRBJ2-7 | few | TRBV19 | TRBD2 | TGTGCCAGTAGTATAGCGGGAGGGCGCGAGCAGTACTTC | CASSIAGGREQYF
TRBJ2-1 | . | TRBV5-6 | . | TGTGCCAGCACATTCGGTGGAGGGAATGAGCAGTTCTTC | CASTFGGGNEQFF
TRBJ2-5 | once | TRBV12-5 | . | TGTGCTAGTGGTTTACTCCAAGAGACCCAGTACTTC | CASGLLQETQYF
TRBJ2-5 | . | TRBV5-1 | TRBD2 | TGCGCCAGCAGCCCCGGACTAGCGGGGTTTATCGAGACCCAGTACTTC | CASSPGLAGFIETQYF
TRBJ2-3 | . | TRBV30 | TRBD1 | TGTGCCTGGACGCAGCTCAGGGGGACAGATACGCAGTATTTT | CAWTQLRGTDTQYF
TRBJ2-7 | . | TRBV9 | TRBD1 | TGTGCCAGCAGCGTCTCGACAGGGTGGGAGCAGTACTTC | CASSVSTGWEQYF
TRBJ1-5 | . | TRBV23-1 | TRBD1 | TGCGCCAGCGTCCAGCAGTCTTGGACAGGGAGCAATCAGCCCCAGCATTTT | CASVQQSWTGSNQPQHF
TRBJ1-6 | . | TRBV27 | TRBD1 | TGTGCCAGCAGTTTGGAGACAGGGCTGGGTAATTCACCCCTCCACTTT | CASSLETGLGNSPLHF
TRBJ2-1 | . | TRBV4-3 | TRBD2 | TGCGCCAGCAGCCCTACTAGCGGGGGGTACAATGAGCAGTTCTTC | CASSPTSGGYNEQFF
TRBJ2-2 | once | TRBV6-1 | . | TGTGCCAGCAGTGAGGGGTTAGGGGTTGCGAACACCGGGGAGCTGTTTTTT | CASSEGLGVANTGELFF
TRBJ2-2 | . | TRBV7-9 | TRBD1 | TGTGCCAGCAGCCCTGGACAGGGGGGATTCGCCGGGGAGCTGTTTTTT | CASSPGQGGFAGELFF
TRBJ1-5 | . | TRBV16 | TRBD1 | TGTGCCAGCAGCCAATTCCCCAGGGGGTTTAGCAATCAGCCCCAGCATTTT | CASSQFPRGFSNQPQHF
TRBJ2-3 | . | TRBV1 | . | TGCACCAGCAGCCAAGAATGGCGGGGTAGGGATACGCAGTATTTT | CTSSQEWRGRDTQYF
TRBJ1-2 | . | TRBV7-2 | TRBD1 | TGTGCCAGCAATCTTAATCTGGACAGGGGCGTAGGGTATGGCTACACCTTC | CASNLNLDRGVGYGYTF
TRBJ2-1 | . | TRBV6-1 | . | TGTGCCAGCAGGTTTAGGGACTCATATGAGCAGTTCTTC | CASRFRDSYEQFF
TRBJ1-2 | . | TRBV25-1 | . | TGTGCCAGCACCAGGGGCTATGGCTACACCTTC | CASTRGYGYTF